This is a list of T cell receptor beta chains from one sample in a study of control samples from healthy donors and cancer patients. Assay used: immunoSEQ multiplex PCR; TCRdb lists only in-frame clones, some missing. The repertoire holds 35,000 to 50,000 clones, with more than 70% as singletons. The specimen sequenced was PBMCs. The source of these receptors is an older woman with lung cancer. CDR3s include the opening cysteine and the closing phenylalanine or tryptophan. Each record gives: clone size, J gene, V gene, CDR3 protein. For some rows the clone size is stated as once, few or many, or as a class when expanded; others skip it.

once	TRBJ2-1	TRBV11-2	CASSITSSEQFF
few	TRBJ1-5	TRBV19	CASSMGSRGEQPQHF
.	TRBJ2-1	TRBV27	CASSVGSPHEQFF
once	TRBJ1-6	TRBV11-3	CASSLEGKGASWNSPLHF
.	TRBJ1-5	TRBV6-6	CASSYSTRGGQPQHF
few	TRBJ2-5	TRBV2	CASTRSGGEETQYF
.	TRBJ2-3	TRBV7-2	CASSSPGTTVIDTQYF
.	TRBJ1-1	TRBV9	CASSVGNGVNTEAFF
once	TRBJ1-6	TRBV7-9	CASSLRDRGLNSPLHF
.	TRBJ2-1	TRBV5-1	CASSPGLAGGPYNEQFF
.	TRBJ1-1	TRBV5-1	CASRPREGLNTEAFF
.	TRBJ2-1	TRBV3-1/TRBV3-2	CASSPGTSGSSYNEQFF
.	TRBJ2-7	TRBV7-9	CASSLASHEQYF
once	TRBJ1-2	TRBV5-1	CASRIGANYGYTF
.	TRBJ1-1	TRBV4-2	CASSQGDRRNTEAFF
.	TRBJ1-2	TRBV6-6	CASTSSLAGSGYTF
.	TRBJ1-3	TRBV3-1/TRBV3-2	CASSQDLGNTIYF
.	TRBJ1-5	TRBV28	CASRSHRDWAQPQHF
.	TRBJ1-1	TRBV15	CATSRDRQNTEAFF
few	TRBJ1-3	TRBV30	CAWSGPGFGGNTIYF
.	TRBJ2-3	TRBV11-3	CASSPGPQSTDTQYF
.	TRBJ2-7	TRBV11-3	CASSLGRASYEQYF
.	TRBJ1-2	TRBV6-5	CASSYEARLEGYTF
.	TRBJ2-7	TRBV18	CASSPGRMGTYEQYF
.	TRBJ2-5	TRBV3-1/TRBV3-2	CASSHNFPDRGRGETQYF
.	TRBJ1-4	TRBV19	CASSQTASVATNEKLFF
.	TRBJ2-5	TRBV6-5	CASSYSGDTSQETQYF